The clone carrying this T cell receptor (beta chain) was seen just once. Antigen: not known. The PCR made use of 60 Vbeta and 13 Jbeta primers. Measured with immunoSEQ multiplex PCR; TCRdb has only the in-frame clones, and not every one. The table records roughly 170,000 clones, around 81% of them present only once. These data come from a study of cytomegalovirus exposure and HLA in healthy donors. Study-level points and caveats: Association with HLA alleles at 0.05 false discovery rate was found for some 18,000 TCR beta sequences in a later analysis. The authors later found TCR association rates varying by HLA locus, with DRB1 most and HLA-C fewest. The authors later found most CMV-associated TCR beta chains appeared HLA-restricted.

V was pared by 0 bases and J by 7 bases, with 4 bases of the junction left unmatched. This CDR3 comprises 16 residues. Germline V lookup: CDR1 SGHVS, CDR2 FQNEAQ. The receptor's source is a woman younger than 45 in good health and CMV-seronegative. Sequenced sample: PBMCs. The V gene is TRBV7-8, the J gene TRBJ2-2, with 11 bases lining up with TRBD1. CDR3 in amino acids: CASSLAGQGASGELFF. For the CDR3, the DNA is TGTGCCAGCAGCTTAGCCGGACAGGGGGCAAGCGGGGAGCTGTTTTTT.